This T cell receptor (beta chain) was sequenced for a study of beta chain features in type 1 diabetes. Study findings and constraints: A moderate, significant TCRB CDR3 shortening appeared in type 1 diabetes across four CD4+ subsets.

With 0 bases removed from V and 7 bases from J, the gap between germline ends came to 13 bases. CDR3 length equals 15 residues. Germline values: CDR1 LGHNA, CDR2 YSLEER. Expressed TCRB transcripts were sequenced because the entire RNA isolate underwent reverse transcription. Profiled with immunoSEQ multiplex PCR; TCRdb holds only in-frame clones, not every one. The sample shows 300,000 or so clones, 9.3% of them seen only once. This clone turned up a few times. Its antigen is not known. The receptor was derived from a man younger than 40 with type 1 diabetes. The chain has TRBV4-3 and TRBJ1-5; maybe TRBD1 (5 bases). Sequenced input: central memory CD4+ T cells from blood. CDR3 DNA sequence: TGCGCCAGCAGCCAAGAACCGTTCAACAGGCAGCCCCAGCATTTT. Its translation is CASSQEPFNRQPQHF.